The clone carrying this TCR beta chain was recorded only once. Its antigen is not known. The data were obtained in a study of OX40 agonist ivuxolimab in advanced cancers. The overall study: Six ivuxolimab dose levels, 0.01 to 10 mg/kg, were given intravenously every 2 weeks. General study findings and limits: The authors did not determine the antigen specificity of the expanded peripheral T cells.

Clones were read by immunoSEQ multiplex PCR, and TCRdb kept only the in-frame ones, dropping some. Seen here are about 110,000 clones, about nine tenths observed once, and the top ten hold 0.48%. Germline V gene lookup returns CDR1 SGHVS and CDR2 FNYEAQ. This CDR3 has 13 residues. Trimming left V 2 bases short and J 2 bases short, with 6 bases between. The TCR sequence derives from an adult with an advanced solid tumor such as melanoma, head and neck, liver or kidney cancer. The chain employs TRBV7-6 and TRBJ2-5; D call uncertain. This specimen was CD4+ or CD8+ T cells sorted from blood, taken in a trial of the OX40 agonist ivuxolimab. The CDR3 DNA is TGTGCCAGCAGCTTACGAGAGCAAGAGACCCAGTACTTC. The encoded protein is CASSLREQETQYF.